The subject of this entry is one T cell receptor beta chain. The sample originates from a study of T-cell reconstitution after alpha-beta-depleted transplantation in children. The TCRbeta library was prepared with unique molecular identifiers. TCRdb called the PCR reads again in MiXCR, with one record for every CDR3 protein. The profile shows around 600,000 distinct CDR3 sequences, roughly 10% of them singletons. The CDR3 totals 13 residues. Germline V CDR1 and CDR2: MNHNS, SASEGT. V shed 6 bases and J shed 4 bases, with 12 bases lying between them. Source: PBMCs from the stem cell graft donor, taken from the stem cell graft. This sequence was found in a human donor who donated a stem cell graft to a child with acute myeloid leukemia. This rearrangement joins TRBV6-1 to TRBJ2-5; D may match TRBD1 or TRBD2 (5 bases each). The CDR3 DNA is TGTGCCAGCAGGATTATGGGGGTAGAGACCCAGTACTTC. It codes for CASRIMGVETQYF.